This is a list of T cell receptor beta chains from one sample in a study of blood T cell repertoires in COVID-19. The assay was immunoSEQ multiplex PCR, and TCRdb's table has in-frame clones only and misses some. Among tens of thousands of clones listed, approximately 75% were seen once. Sample: peripheral blood. Receptors were obtained from a man aged 45 to 65 with COVID-19, enrolled during active disease. Both conserved end residues are part of each CDR3. The D gene is left open where the match is weak. Clone size, where shown, is once, few, many, or a class for clones that have expanded.

d_call	j_call	clone_size	v_call	cdr3_length	cdr3_nt	cdr3_aa
TRBD2	TRBJ2-3	.	TRBV19	16	TGTGCCAGTAGTAAGGGGATAGCGGGAGTGTCAGATACGCAGTATTTT	CASSKGIAGVSDTQYF
TRBD2	TRBJ2-7	.	TRBV5-1	16	TGCGCCAGCAGCCCACGGACTAGCGGGGGGGGTTACGAGCAGTACTTC	CASSPRTSGGGYEQYF
TRBD1	TRBJ2-3	once	TRBV3-1/TRBV3-2	15	TGTGCCAGCAGCCAAGTTGGACAGGGGACAGATACGCAGTATTTT	CASSQVGQGTDTQYF
TRBD2	TRBJ2-7	few	TRBV5-6	16	TGTGCCAGCAGCGGCGGCTTAGCGGGAGGACGCTACGAGCAGTACTTC	CASSGGLAGGRYEQYF
.	TRBJ2-3	medium-sized	TRBV7-3	14	TGTGCCAGCAGCTCCTCAACTAGCACAGATACGCAGTATTTT	CASSSSTSTDTQYF
.	TRBJ2-7	.	TRBV30	14	TGTGCCTGGAGGACCCGGGGTGGAGGACACGAGCAGTACTTC	CAWRTRGGGHEQYF
.	TRBJ1-5	.	TRBV19	14	TGTGCCAGTACCAACGGACAGATTAATCAGCCCCAGCATTTT	CASTNGQINQPQHF
TRBD2	TRBJ2-1	few	TRBV5-1	17	TGCGCCAGCAGCTACTCCGGGACTAGCGGGAGGCACAATGAGCAGTTCTTC	CASSYSGTSGRHNEQFF
TRBD2	TRBJ2-3	few	TRBV9	12	TGTGCCAGCAGCACCGGGACTACCCACCAGTATTTT	CASSTGTTHQYF
TRBD1	TRBJ2-7	.	TRBV9	13	TGTGCCAGCAGCGAAACGGGACAGGGGCGCCAGTACTTC	CASSETGQGRQYF
.	TRBJ2-6	.	TRBV5-1	16	TGCGCCAGCAGCAGAGCAGGGCAGTCTGGGGCCAACGTCCTGACTTTC	CASSRAGQSGANVLTF
TRBD1	TRBJ2-7	few	TRBV11-3	14	TGTGCCAGCAGCTCGCTGACAGGGTTGTACGAGCAGTACTTC	CASSSLTGLYEQYF
.	TRBJ2-3	.	TRBV20-1	16	TGCAGTGCTAGTTACGCCGGACAGATGAGCACAGATACGCAGTATTTT	CSASYAGQMSTDTQYF
TRBD1	TRBJ1-2	.	TRBV19	16	TGTGCCAGTACCGAGGACAGGGACCTCCCCTTCTATGGCTACACCTTC	CASTEDRDLPFYGYTF
TRBD1	TRBJ1-6	few	TRBV3-1/TRBV3-2	18	TGTGCCAGCATATCTCCCCTTACCGGGACAGGGCTTAATTCACCCCTCCACTTT	CASISPLTGTGLNSPLHF
TRBD2	TRBJ2-1	.	TRBV5-4	18	TGTGCCAGCAGCCCGGGGGCTAGCGGGAGGGCCAGGTACAATGAGCAGTTCTTC	CASSPGASGRARYNEQFF
.	TRBJ1-2	.	TRBV6-5	13	TGTGCCAGCTCGTTGGGCGGGAATAATGGCTACACCTTC	CASSLGGNNGYTF
.	TRBJ2-2	.	TRBV5-1	15	TGCGCCAGCAGCCGCGGGACAGAAAACACCGGGGAGCTGTTTTTT	CASSRGTENTGELFF
TRBD2	TRBJ2-2	.	TRBV30	16	TGTGCCTGGAGTGGGGGGACTAGCGGGAGTACCGGGGAGCTGTTTTTT	CAWSGGTSGSTGELFF
TRBD2	TRBJ2-7	medium-sized	TRBV5-3	15	TGTGCCAGAAGCCCGAACCGGGAGGGCCGGTACGAGCAGTACTTC	CARSPNREGRYEQYF
.	TRBJ1-5	.	TRBV2	14	TGTGCCAGCTGTGGGGGCGGGGGCAATCAGCCCCAGCATTTT	CASCGGGGNQPQHF
.	TRBJ2-5	.	TRBV9	16	TGTGCCAGCAGCGTAGGAGGCGGGCCCCCTCCAGGGACCCAGTACTTC	CASSVGGGPPPGTQYF
TRBD1	TRBJ2-1	.	TRBV28	16	TGTGCCAGCAGTTCACAAACAGGGGGCGCCTACAATGAGCAGTTCTTC	CASSSQTGGAYNEQFF
TRBD1	TRBJ1-5	.	TRBV2	14	TGTGCCAGCAGCCCCGGCCAGGGGGCTCAGCCCCAGCATTTT	CASSPGQGAQPQHF
TRBD1	TRBJ1-2	few	TRBV6-5	16	TGTGCCAGCAGTTACCTACGGACAGGGGGCTCCTATGGCTACACCTTC	CASSYLRTGGSYGYTF
.	TRBJ2-7	.	TRBV14	16	TGTGCCAGCAGCCAAGGCCCAGGGGCGCCTCCCTACGAGCAGTACTTC	CASSQGPGAPPYEQYF
.	TRBJ1-1	.	TRBV7-3	14	TGTGCCAGCAGCGCCCCGGGAGTAAACACTGAAGCTTTCTTT	CASSAPGVNTEAFF
.	TRBJ2-2	.	TRBV4-1	18	TGCGCCAGCAGCCAAGATTTTCGGACGGGGGTGGGCACCGGGGAGCTGTTTTTT	CASSQDFRTGVGTGELFF
TRBD1	TRBJ1-1	.	TRBV4-2	18	TGTGCCAGCAGCCCGCGAATGATGAACAGGGGGCAGAACACTGAAGCTTTCTTT	CASSPRMMNRGQNTEAFF
TRBD1	TRBJ2-2	.	TRBV6-5	14	TGTGCCAGCGGACAGGGGGCGTTCACCGGGGAGCTGTTTTTT	CASGQGAFTGELFF
TRBD1	TRBJ2-2	.	TRBV7-2	16	TGTGCCAGCAGCCCAAACAGGGGTCTGAACACCGGGGAGCTGTTTTTT	CASSPNRGLNTGELFF
.	TRBJ2-1	.	TRBV5-1	15	TGCGCCAGTCAAAGGGGGGGGAACTCCTACAATGAGCAGTTCTTC	CASQRGGNSYNEQFF
.	TRBJ1-5	medium-sized	TRBV19	15	TGTGCCAGTAGTATTAAGGCGGATAATAATCAGCCCCAGCATTTT	CASSIKADNNQPQHF
TRBD2	TRBJ2-2	.	TRBV7-9	14	TGTGCCAGCAGCTTAGGACTAGCGGCCGGGGAGCTGTTTTTT	CASSLGLAAGELFF
.	TRBJ2-4	.	TRBV5-1	15	TGCGCCAGCAGCTTGGCCCCTGGGGGCGCGAACATTCAGTACTTC	CASSLAPGGANIQYF
.	TRBJ1-1	.	TRBV6-1	16	TGTGCCAGCAGTGAAGCGCGGCCAGAACGTTCCACTGAAGCTTTCTTT	CASSEARPERSTEAFF
.	TRBJ1-3	.	TRBV15	14	TGTGCCACCAGCAGAGATTTGGGCAAAAACACCATATATTTT	CATSRDLGKNTIYF
TRBD1	TRBJ1-1	.	TRBV6-1	15	TGTGCCAGCATCCTGGGACAGGGCTTAAACACTGAAGCTTTCTTT	CASILGQGLNTEAFF
TRBD1	TRBJ1-2	few	TRBV5-1	13	TGCGCCAGCAGCCAGGACAGGGGCTATGGCTACACCTTC	CASSQDRGYGYTF
TRBD1	TRBJ2-1	.	TRBV3-1/TRBV3-2	16	TGTGCCAGCAGCCGCCGGGACAGGGGGCAGGGCAATGAGCAGTTCTTC	CASSRRDRGQGNEQFF
.	TRBJ1-2	.	TRBV2	13	TGTGCCAGCAGTGAACGACAGGTGTATGGCTACACCTTC	CASSERQVYGYTF
.	TRBJ1-2	.	TRBV28	12	TGTGCCAGCAGTAGTCAGTTATGGGGCTACACCTTC	CASSSQLWGYTF
TRBD2	TRBJ2-7	few	TRBV18	16	TGTGCCAGCTCACGTACTAGCGGGAGGAATTCCTACGAGCAGTACTTC	CASSRTSGRNSYEQYF
.	TRBJ2-7	few	TRBV19	14	TGTGCCAGTAGTAGCACTCCCGTCGGAGAGGAGCAGTACTTC	CASSSTPVGEEQYF
TRBD1	TRBJ2-6	.	TRBV12-3/TRBV12-4	13	TGTGCCAGCAGCCCGGACAGGGTGCGCGTCCTGACTTTC	CASSPDRVRVLTF
.	TRBJ2-3	.	TRBV6-6	16	TGTGCCAGCAGCGACAGGGGCGGGAGAATAACAGATACGCAGTATTTT	CASSDRGGRITDTQYF